Listed below are T cell receptor beta chains from one sample, sequenced in a study of radiation and T cells in renal cell carcinoma. Method: immunoSEQ multiplex PCR; TCRdb's copy keeps in-frame clones and lacks some. The sample shows some 100,000 clones, around 83% of them seen only once. Sequences were derived from blood, sampled from a patient whose treatment included radiotherapy and nephrectomy. These receptors originate from a man aged 60-69 years with renal cell carcinoma. Both conserved end residues are part of each CDR3. The D gene is left open where the match is weak. The size field is filled for only some rows; it gives once, few, many or a size class.

clone_size	j_call	d_call	v_call	cdr3_nt	cdr3_aa
few	TRBJ1-5	TRBD1	TRBV7-6	TGTGCCAGCAGCCTCACCGTTTATTCAGGGGGCATAGATCAGCCCCAGCATTTT	CASSLTVYSGGIDQPQHF
-	TRBJ2-2	TRBD1	TRBV7-9	TGTGCCAGCAGCCTACAGGGGACCGGGGAGCTGTTTTTT	CASSLQGTGELFF
-	TRBJ2-6	-	TRBV5-1	TGCGCCAGCAGCTCCCCCGAGTCCTCTGGGGCCAACGTCCTGACTTTC	CASSSPESSGANVLTF
-	TRBJ2-7	-	TRBV28	TGTGCCAGCAGTTTAAGTGTGAACTACGAGCAGTACTTC	CASSLSVNYEQYF
once	TRBJ1-5	TRBD1	TRBV6-5	TGTGCCAGCAGTAGCCAGGACAGGGGAGACCAGCCCCAGCATTTT	CASSSQDRGDQPQHF
-	TRBJ2-1	-	TRBV7-2	TGTGCCAGCAGCTTCAGTGGGAGCTATGAGCAGTTCTTC	CASSFSGSYEQFF
-	TRBJ2-1	-	TRBV9	TGTGCCAGCAGCGGGCAGCGGCTGCCCTACAATGAGCAGTTCTTC	CASSGQRLPYNEQFF
-	TRBJ1-1	-	TRBV11-2	TGTGCCAGCAGCTCGGGGGCAGGCTCCCAAGCTTTCTTT	CASSSGAGSQAFF
once	TRBJ2-5	TRBD2	TRBV28	TGTGCCAGCAGCTGGGGGCTAGCGGGAGGGAACCAAGAGACCCAGTACTTC	CASSWGLAGGNQETQYF
once	TRBJ1-1	-	TRBV4-1	TGCGCCAGCAGCCAAGGACCCCTAGTGGGGAACACTGAAGCTTTCTTT	CASSQGPLVGNTEAFF
-	TRBJ1-5	-	TRBV4-2	TGTGCCAGCAGCCAAGAAGGGTACACAGTTAGCAATCAGCCCCAGCATTTT	CASSQEGYTVSNQPQHF
-	TRBJ2-7	-	TRBV13	TGTGCCAGCAGCCCCGGGGCGGCCGAGCAGTACTTC	CASSPGAAEQYF
-	TRBJ1-5	TRBD1	TRBV7-2	TGTGCCAGCAGCCCGGACAGGGGTGGCAATCAGCCCCAGCATTTT	CASSPDRGGNQPQHF
-	TRBJ1-2	-	TRBV7-9	TGTGCCAGCAGGGCAGGGCGGAGGACTAACTATGGCTACACCTTC	CASRAGRRTNYGYTF
-	TRBJ2-7	-	TRBV25-1	TGTGCCAGCAGTGCCGTGGGTTTGAACTACGAGCAGTACTTC	CASSAVGLNYEQYF
-	TRBJ2-1	TRBD2	TRBV29-1	TGCAGCGTTGTAGGCAGCGGGGAAGAACTGCGCAATGAGCAGTTCTTC	CSVVGSGEELRNEQFF
-	TRBJ1-5	-	TRBV2	TGTGCCAGCAGTGTTTTCCGAGGTAGCAATCAGCCCCAGCATTTT	CASSVFRGSNQPQHF
once	TRBJ2-7	TRBD1	TRBV7-2	TGTGCCAGCAGCTTGGACAGGGCGAGGGAGCAGTACTTC	CASSLDRAREQYF
once	TRBJ1-2	-	TRBV28	TGTGCCAGCAGCTCGCCCGGGACGGCCTATGGCTACACCTTC	CASSSPGTAYGYTF
-	TRBJ2-5	TRBD1	TRBV6-6	TGTGCCAGCAGGGATACAGGGGGCATAGAGGGGACCCAGTACTTC	CASRDTGGIEGTQYF
-	TRBJ2-7	TRBD1	TRBV7-2	TGTGCCAGCAGCTTAGGCCAGGGGGTCTCCTACGAGCAGTACTTC	CASSLGQGVSYEQYF
-	TRBJ1-3	-	TRBV7-9	TGTGCCAGCAGCTTAGCGCCTCACACCATATATTTT	CASSLAPHTIYF
-	TRBJ2-1	-	TRBV30	TGTGCCTGGAGTGTCCCCTTCCTGGCCAGATACTATAACTCCTACAATGAGCAGTTCTTC	CAWSVPFLARYYNSYNEQFF
-	TRBJ2-3	-	TRBV28	TGTGCCAGCAGTTTAGGGGATCTGAGCACAGATACGCAGTATTTT	CASSLGDLSTDTQYF
once	TRBJ2-1	-	TRBV2	TGTGCCAGCATCGGGAAGTCGGGCTCCTACAATGAGCAGTTCTTC	CASIGKSGSYNEQFF
-	TRBJ2-2	-	TRBV19	TGTGCCAGTAGTATCTACACGAACACCGGGGAGCTGTTTTTT	CASSIYTNTGELFF
few	TRBJ1-5	-	TRBV19	TGTGCCAGTAGTATAGCTGCAGGTCCTCAGCCCCAGCATTTT	CASSIAAGPQPQHF
-	TRBJ1-2	-	TRBV2	TGTGCCAGCAGTGAAGGTAGGGTCCAGGCGAACTATGGCTACACCTTC	CASSEGRVQANYGYTF